At least ten counts were recorded for the clone carrying this T cell receptor beta chain. Its antigen is not known. A read error may produce the germline difference seen at one junction end. TCRdb independently ran MiXCR on the 5' RACE reads; one entry per CDR3 protein. In the table there are under 550,000 distinct CDR3 sequences, 25% to 30% of which are singletons. The sample comes from a study of CD8 T cells in ankylosing spondylitis. The CDR3 extends over 12 amino acids. Study results and caveats: Fewer than 10 highly homologous variants formed a TCR beta motif that appeared characteristic of ankylosing spondylitis blood.

This chain joins TRBV12-3 or TRBV12-4 and TRBJ2-1, with 8 bases aligning to TRBD2. The sample consisted of blood, either unsorted or a sorted T cell fraction (not recorded which). The clonotype comes from a male donor with ankylosing spondylitis. The CDR3 DNA sequence: TGTGCCAGCAACTTTGGTCCTAGCGGGCCCACCTTC. Protein: CASNFGPSGPTF.